One and the same sample provided the 28 T cell receptor beta chains below, sequenced in a study of beta chain features in type 1 diabetes. Study findings and constraints: TCRB CDR3s were moderately but significantly shorter in Type 1 diabetes patients in all four CD4+ subsets.

Of the isolated RNA, all was reverse transcribed, and so the sequenced material was expressed TCRB transcripts. Measured with immunoSEQ multiplex PCR; TCRdb has only the in-frame clones, and not every one. There are more than 150,000 clones in the sample; approximately 8.8% occur only once, and 0.7% lies in the top ten. For these TCRs, the target antigens are not known. The sample was central memory CD4+ T cells from blood. Receptor source: a woman in her twenties or thirties with type 1 diabetes.

The genes are TRBV2 and TRBJ1-1, with 9 nucleotides matching TRBD1. V trimming: 4 bases; J trimming: 0 bases; junction bases outside the gene matches: 3. The CDR3 consists of 15 residues. The germline gives CDR1 SNHLY, CDR2 FYNNEI. In DNA, the CDR3 is TGTGCCAGCAGTGTACAGGGGGCTCTGAACACTGAAGCTTTCTTT. It specifies CASSVQGALNTEAFF.

This clone has only a few counts. The gene calls are TRBV18 and TRBJ1-1, with D hard to call. This CDR3 comprises 14 residues. V lost 3 bases and J lost 2, with 10 bases in between. From germline, CDR1 is KGHSH and CDR2 LQKENI. The CDR3 reads CASSPLGVNTEAFF. The CDR3 DNA sequence: TGTGCCAGCTCACCTCTCGGGGTTAACACTGAAGCTTTCTTT. Filled out from reference TRBV18 and TRBJ1-1, the complete variable domain reads NAGVMQNPRHLVRRRGQEARLRCSPMKGHSHVYWYRQLPEEGLKFMVYLQKENIIDESGMPKERFSAEFPKEGPSILRIQQVVRGDSAAYFCASSPLGVNTEAFFGQGTRLTVV.

This clone was counted only a few times. The V call is TRBV10-3, the J call TRBJ2-2; 8 positions agree with TRBD2. Germline V gives CDR1 ENHRY, CDR2 SYGVKD. CDR3 length: 14 residues. The ends lost 6 bases at V and 2 bases at J; junction bases unmatched: 2. In nucleotides, the CDR3 is TGTGCCATCAGGGGGACTAGAAACACCGGGGAGCTGTTTTTT. Its translation is CAIRGTRNTGELFF.

As regards this clone: Additional DNA sequences in this sample encode the identical CDR3. The V and J genes are TRBV7-2 and TRBJ2-3; D possibly corresponds to TRBD1 (5 bases). CDR1 is SGHTA and CDR2 is FQGNSA in the germline V gene. The CDR3 sequence is 14 residues long. V was clipped by 0 bases and J by 1 base, with 5 bases between them. CDR3 amino acids: CASSLAGGTDTQYF. CDR3 bases: TGTGCCAGCAGCTTAGCAGGGGGCACAGATACGCAGTATTTT.

V is TRBV7-9 and J is TRBJ2-1, with a possible D match to TRBD2 (6 bases). Trimming left V 5 bases short and J 4 bases short, with 15 bases between. CDR3 length: 15 residues. Per germline, CDR1 SEHNR and CDR2 FQNEAQ (reference sequence). The CDR3 DNA follows: TGTGCCAGCAGCCCGACGACGGGAGTGTACAATGAGCAGTTCTTC. The encoded protein is CASSPTTGVYNEQFF.

The chain joins TRBV29-1 to TRBJ2-7; the match to TRBD1 covers 8 bases. The CDR3 extends over 13 amino acids. V shed 7 bases, J shed 1 base, and the junction held 6 bases outside the gene matches. Germline loops: CDR1 SQVTM, CDR2 ANQGSEA. The CDR3 protein is CSARQGNSYEQYF. The CDR3 DNA reads TGCAGCGCTCGACAGGGGAATTCCTACGAGCAGTACTTC.

The sample holds a few counts of this clone. V gene TRBV28 combines with J gene TRBJ1-1, with 9 nucleotides matching TRBD1. The CDR3 spans 13 residues. The trim removed 6 bases at V and 9 bases at J, leaving 8 bases unmatched. The germline V gene has CDR1 MDHEN and CDR2 SYDVKM. In DNA, the CDR3 is TGTGCCAGCAGCTCCGGGACAGGGACCCAAGCTTTCTTT. It translates to CASSSGTGTQAFF.

This clone turned up a few times. V usage is TRBV4-1 and J usage is TRBJ1-5; D perhaps matches TRBD1 (5 bases). Germline V gives CDR1 MGHRA, CDR2 YSYEKL. The CDR3 length is 15 residues. Trimming removed 5 bases from V and 4 bases from J, with 15 bases in between. Written as DNA, the CDR3 is TGCGCCAGCAGCATCCGGGGGGATTGGAATCAGCCCCAGCATTTT. Protein product: CASSIRGDWNQPQHF.

This clone appeared a few times. The V gene is TRBV18, the J gene TRBJ2-3, with 12 bases matching TRBD2. V dropped 3 bases and J dropped 4; count of bases not matched to a gene: 5. The CDR3 totals 16 residues. The germline V gene encodes CDR1 KGHSH and CDR2 LQKENI. The CDR3 protein is CASSPLAGGPADTQYF. The DNA for the CDR3 is TGTGCCAGCTCACCTCTAGCGGGAGGGCCCGCAGATACGCAGTATTTT.

This CDR3 reads CASSIQGDEQFF. DNA of the CDR3: TGTGCCAGCAGCATACAGGGAGATGAGCAGTTCTTC. The V and J genes are TRBV7-3 and TRBJ2-1, with D possibly TRBD1 on 6 matching bases. CDR1 SGHTA and CDR2 FQGTGA come from the germline V gene. Trimming removed 5 bases from V and 8 bases from J, with 10 bases in between. The CDR3 consists of 12 residues.

The rearrangement joins TRBV12-5 to TRBJ2-5; 10 bases fit TRBD1. The CDR3 has 15 amino acids. V gave up 7 bases and J gave up 4 bases; unmatched junction bases: 9. Germline V gene data show CDR1 as LGHNT and CDR2 as FRNRAP. CDR3 in amino acids: CASALNRDRGETQYF. The CDR3 DNA reads as TGTGCTAGTGCTTTAAACCGGGACAGGGGAGAGACCCAGTACTTC.

This clone was found a few times. CDR3 amino acids: CASSSGSSGYEQYF. CDR3 sequence (DNA): TGTGCCAGCAGCTCCGGGTCGAGTGGCTACGAGCAGTACTTC. The gene calls are TRBV6-5 and TRBJ2-7; D is ambiguous. In germline, CDR1 is MNHEY, CDR2 SVGAGI. The CDR3 runs to 14 residues. V was shortened by 6 bases and J by 3 bases, with 15 bases between the two germline ends.

The chain joins TRBV7-9 to TRBJ1-5; 9 nucleotides agree with TRBD1. J lost 6 bases, V lost 4 bases, and 10 bases had no gene match. This CDR3 is built from 16 residues. Germline V gene data show CDR1 as SEHNR and CDR2 as FQNEAQ (reference sequence). The CDR3 region has the DNA TGTGCCAGCAGCTCAGGGACAGGGCGCGGGGCTCAGCCCCAGCATTTT. This sequence encodes CASSSGTGRGAQPQHF.

There are many counts of this clone. V usage is TRBV30 and J usage is TRBJ2-3; 8 nucleotides match TRBD1. V lost 0 bases, J lost 5 bases, and 7 bases stayed unmatched. This CDR3 spans 15 amino acids. Looked up from germline, CDR1 is GTSNPN and CDR2 is SVGIG (reference sequence). This CDR3 reads CAWSVVGTGIDTQYF. The CDR3 nucleotides are TGTGCCTGGAGTGTAGTCGGGACAGGTATAGATACGCAGTATTTT.

This clone was counted only a few times. The V gene is TRBV7-6, the J gene TRBJ2-1; tentative D call: TRBD1 (5 bases). V was clipped by 5 bases and J by 8 bases, with 13 bases between them. CDR1 is SGHVS and CDR2 is FNYEAQ in the germline V gene. This CDR3 is built from 13 residues. The CDR3, as DNA: TGTGCCAGCAGCCCCCGACAGACGGATGAGCAGTTCTTC. It translates to CASSPRQTDEQFF.

This clone was recorded a few times. The chain employs TRBV10-3 and TRBJ1-2; tentative D call: TRBD1 (6 bases). Trimming cost V 4 bases and J 6 bases, with 12 bases left between them. The germline V gene has CDR1 ENHRY and CDR2 SYGVKD. This CDR3 comprises 13 residues. The CDR3 sequence: CAISAAGENGYTF. The CDR3, as DNA: TGTGCCATCAGTGCTGCAGGGGAAAATGGCTACACCTTC.

The rearrangement links TRBV28 to TRBJ1-5, with 9 bases aligning to TRBD1. The germline gives CDR1 MDHEN, CDR2 SYDVKM. With 6 bases clipped from V and 5 bases from J, the junction kept 8 bases outside the gene matches. The length of the CDR3 is 15 residues. Written as DNA, the CDR3 is TGTGCCAGCAGCATCGGACAGGGGCTTGATCAGCCCCAGCATTTT. Translating it yields CASSIGQGLDQPQHF.

This clone was counted only a few times. This chain connects TRBV5-1 to TRBJ2-1; 12 bases are a match to TRBD2. Germline CDR1 is SGHRS and CDR2 is YFSETQ. The CDR3 covers 17 residues. Trimming took 4 bases from V and 1 from J; bases not matched to a gene: 6. The CDR3 DNA reads as TGCGCCAGCAGCCCCCTAGCGGGAGGGGGGTCCTACAATGAGCAGTTCTTC. It specifies CASSPLAGGGSYNEQFF. Together with reference TRBV5-1 and TRBJ2-1, the CDR3 gives the full variable domain: KAGVTQTPRYLIKTRGQQVTLSCSPISGHRSVSWYQQTPGQGLQFLFEYFSETQRNKGNFPGRFSGRQFSNSRSEMNVSTLELGDSALYLCASSPLAGGGSYNEQFFGPGTRLTVL.

In this sample, this clone turned up a few times. The chain recombines TRBV7-3 with TRBJ2-3; 8 bases match TRBD2. The CDR3 covers 15 residues. Germline V gene sequence: CDR1 SGHTA, CDR2 FQGTGA. Losses at the gene ends were 4 bases for V and 1 base for J; bases not matched to a gene: 4. CDR3 in DNA: TGTGCCAGCAGCTGGGGACTAGGGGGCACAGATACGCAGTATTTT. Its protein is CASSWGLGGTDTQYF.

The rearrangement uses TRBV9 and TRBJ2-2; 12 bases match TRBD2. In germline, CDR1 is SGDLS, CDR2 YYNGEE. Trimming took 4 bases from V and 9 from J; bases not matched to a gene: 13. This CDR3 region has 17 residues. In DNA form, the CDR3 reads TGTGCCAGCAGCCCACTCCTCCCGACTAGCGGGAGAAGGGAGCTGTTTTTT. This gives the protein CASSPLLPTSGRRELFF.

The V call is TRBV28, the J call TRBJ1-2; 7 bases align to TRBD1. In germline, CDR1 is MDHEN, CDR2 SYDVKM. J gave up 8 bases and V 3 bases, and 9 bases lay outside the gene matches. CDR3 size: 14 residues. The CDR3 bases are TGTGCCAGCAGTTTTCGACAGGGAAAGCGCGGCTACACCTTC. Protein: CASSFRQGKRGYTF.

The J gene is TRBJ1-2, the V gene TRBV28; TRBD1 is a possible D gene (5 bases). This CDR3 region has 12 residues. V was shortened by 2 bases and J by 8 bases, with 9 bases between the two germline ends. Per the germline V gene, CDR1 is MDHEN and CDR2 is SYDVKM. CDR3 residues: CASSLSGDGYTF. CDR3 bases: TGTGCCAGCAGTTTAAGCGGGGACGGCTACACCTTC.

This clone was observed a few times. The chain links TRBV5-1 to TRBJ2-5, with 8 bases aligning to TRBD2. Germline loops: CDR1 SGHRS, CDR2 YFSETQ. J lost 5 bases, V lost 4 bases, and 10 bases had no gene match. This CDR3 contains 15 residues. In DNA form, the CDR3 reads TGCGCCAGCAGCATCACTAGCGGCCCAAGCGAGACCCAGTACTTC. Residues: CASSITSGPSETQYF.

The table lists this clone with a few counts. The chain joins TRBV29-1 to TRBJ1-3; D is possibly TRBD1 (5 bases). The germline gives CDR1 SQVTM, CDR2 ANQGSEA. There are 14 residues in the CDR3. V lost 3 bases and J lost 2, with 11 bases in between. The CDR3 here is CSVERWGAGNTIYF. In DNA, the CDR3 is TGCAGCGTTGAGCGATGGGGGGCTGGAAACACCATATATTTT.

This chain connects TRBV21-1 to TRBJ2-1; TRBD1, the table's D call, was not compared with the DNA. TRBV21-1 is shown as a pseudogene. The CDR3 runs to 16 residues. CDR3 amino acids: CASSNPLQVTYNEQFF. CDR3 sequence (DNA): TGTGCCAGCAGCAACCCCCTCCAAGTCACATACAATGAGCAGTTCTTC.

The V call is TRBV6-4, the J call TRBJ2-1; TRBD1 aligns across 7 bases. Germline CDR1 is MRHNA and CDR2 is SNTAGT. The CDR3 spans 14 residues. The V segment lost 2 bases and the J segment 9 bases; nucleotides outside the gene matches: 7. For the CDR3, the DNA is TGTGCCAGCAGTGACCAGGACAGGTATGGTGAGCAGTTCTTC. As protein: CASSDQDRYGEQFF.

This clone was recorded a few times. The V gene is TRBV28, the J gene TRBJ1-1; 9 nucleotides match TRBD1. Looked up from germline, CDR1 is MDHEN and CDR2 is SYDVKM. The CDR3 loop spans 14 amino acids. V shed 5 bases, J shed 7 bases, and the junction held 8 bases outside the gene matches. This CDR3 is CASSGGTGRGEAFF. Here the CDR3 DNA reads TGTGCCAGCAGTGGGGGGACAGGGAGGGGTGAAGCTTTCTTT.

This chain connects TRBV6-6 to TRBJ2-5; tentative D call: TRBD2 (5 bases). Looked up from germline, CDR1 is MNHNY and CDR2 is SVGAGI (reference sequence). The V and J ends lost 2 bases and 0 bases respectively, with 10 bases between them. CDR3 length: 15 amino acids. The CDR3 region is CASSYTAEYQETQYF. The CDR3 DNA sequence: TGTGCCAGCAGTTACACAGCGGAGTACCAAGAGACCCAGTACTTC.